Below are 9 T cell receptor beta chains sequenced from a single sample in a study of CD8 T cells in Susac syndrome. The RNA, about 0.5 to 1 ug, was put through reverse transcription using random hexamers. TCRdb ran MiXCR on the immunoSEQ multiplex PCR reads and lists one entry per CDR3 protein. The sample has 70,000 to 95,000 distinct CDR3 sequences; about 94% are singletons. The specimen sequenced was CD8+ T cells from PBMCs. The receptors originated from a human donor with Susac syndrome.

V usage is TRBV3-1 and J usage is TRBJ2-6, with D possibly TRBD2 on 5 matching bases. This CDR3 is built from 15 residues. Germline-derived CDR1 and CDR2 are LGHDT and YNNKEL (reference sequence). The V end lost 7 bases, the J end lost 2 bases, and 12 bases lay between the germline ends. The CDR3 reads CASTPGVAGANVLTF. The CDR3 DNA reads as TGTGCCAGCACGCCCGGGGTGGCTGGGGCCAACGTCCTGACTTTC.

This chain connects TRBV27 to TRBJ1-1, with 10 nucleotides matching TRBD1. In germline, CDR1 is MNHEY, CDR2 SMNVEV (reference sequence). With 7 bases clipped from V and 5 bases from J, the junction kept 7 bases outside the gene matches. The CDR3 contains 14 residues. The CDR3 DNA reads as TGTGCCAGCACCCGGGACAGGGGATGGACTGAAGCTTTCTTT. Its protein is CASTRDRGWTEAFF.

The chain carries TRBV4-1 and TRBJ2-3; D may match TRBD1 or TRBD2 (5 bases each). CDR3 length: 14 residues. V lost 2 bases and J lost 5, with 11 bases in between. CDR1 and CDR2 from the germline V gene are MGHRA and YSYEKL. The CDR3 bases are TGCGCCAGCAGCCAATGGGGGACCGGAGATACGCAGTATTTT. This gives the protein CASSQWGTGDTQYF.

The chain links TRBV5-1 to TRBJ2-7, with D hard to call. This CDR3 is built from 12 residues. Germline V gene data show CDR1 as SGHRS and CDR2 as YFSETQ. V lost 7 bases to trimming and J lost 0 bases, with 8 bases between them. The CDR3 protein is CASGVSSYEQYF. The DNA for the CDR3 is TGCGCCAGCGGGGTCAGCTCCTACGAGCAGTACTTC.

CDR3 bases: TGTGCCAGCAGTTACTCGACTTACAATGAGCAGTTCTTC. It encodes CASSYSTYNEQFF. The rearrangement joins TRBV6-2 or TRBV6-3 to TRBJ2-1; D is ambiguous. The V end was cut by 0 bases, the J end by 4 bases, with 4 bases between. Per germline, CDR1 MNHEY and CDR2 SVGEGT. This CDR3 spans 13 amino acids.

In DNA form, the CDR3 reads TGTGCCAGCAGGCAGGTCCAGTGGGGGTTTGGTGAAGAGACCCAGTACTTC. This gives the protein CASRQVQWGFGEETQYF. The chain is built from TRBV5-4 and TRBJ2-5; TRBD1 or TRBD2 may be the D gene (5 bases each). V was shortened by 5 bases and J by 3 bases, with 23 bases between the two germline ends. Germline CDR1 SGHNT, CDR2 YYREEE (reference sequence). This CDR3 is built from 17 residues.

J is TRBJ1-2 and V is TRBV30; D is unclear. CDR3 length equals 15 residues. CDR1 is GTSNPN, CDR2 SVGIG, per germline (reference sequence). V dropped 0 bases and J dropped 7 bases, with 18 bases sitting between them. This CDR3 is CAWSVVLEGLGGYTF. Here the CDR3 DNA reads TGTGCCTGGAGTGTTGTTCTAGAAGGTTTAGGTGGCTACACCTTC.

The V and J genes are TRBV6-4 and TRBJ2-5; the match to TRBD2 covers 8 bases. The germline V gene encodes CDR1 MRHNA and CDR2 SNTAGT. Trimming at V came to 3 bases and at J to 5 bases, leaving 5 bases not matched to a gene. This CDR3 comprises 14 residues. CDR3 region: CASSEAGGAETQYF. In nucleotides, the CDR3 is TGTGCCAGCAGTGAGGCGGGGGGAGCGGAGACCCAGTACTTC.

The rearrangement joins TRBV2 to TRBJ2-7; 7 nucleotides align to TRBD1. The trim removed 6 bases at V and 6 bases at J, leaving 2 bases unmatched. This CDR3 comprises 11 residues. Germline CDR1 SNHLY, CDR2 FYNNEI. The CDR3 region is CASSGTVEQYF. The CDR3 DNA reads as TGTGCCAGCAGCGGGACAGTCGAGCAGTACTTC.